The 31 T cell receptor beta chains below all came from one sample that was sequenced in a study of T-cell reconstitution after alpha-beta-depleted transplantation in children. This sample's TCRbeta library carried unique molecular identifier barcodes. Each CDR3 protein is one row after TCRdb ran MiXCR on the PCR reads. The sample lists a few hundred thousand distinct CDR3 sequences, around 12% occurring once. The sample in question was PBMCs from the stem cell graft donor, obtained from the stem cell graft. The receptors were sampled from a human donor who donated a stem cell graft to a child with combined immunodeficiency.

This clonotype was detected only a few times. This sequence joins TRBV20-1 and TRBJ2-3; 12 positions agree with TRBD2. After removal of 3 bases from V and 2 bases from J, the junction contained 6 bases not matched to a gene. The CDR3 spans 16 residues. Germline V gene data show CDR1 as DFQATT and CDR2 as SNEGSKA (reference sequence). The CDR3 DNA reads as TGCAGTGCTAGCGGACTAGCGGGGCCCAACACAGATACGCAGTATTTT. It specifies CSASGLAGPNTDTQYF.

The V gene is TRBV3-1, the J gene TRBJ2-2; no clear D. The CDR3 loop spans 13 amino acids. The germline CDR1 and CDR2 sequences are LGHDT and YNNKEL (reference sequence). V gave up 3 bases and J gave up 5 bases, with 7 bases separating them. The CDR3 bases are TGTGCCAGCAGCCATTGGGGAACCGGGGAGCTGTTTTTT. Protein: CASSHWGTGELFF.

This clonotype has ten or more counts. The CDR3 nucleotides read TGTGCCAGCAGTTCCCGGAGTGGTACGCAGTATTTT. It specifies CASSSRSGTQYF. V and J are TRBV27 and TRBJ2-3; D unclear. CDR1 is MNHEY, CDR2 SMNVEV, per germline (reference sequence). The CDR3 contains 12 residues. V shed 4 bases and J shed 8 bases, with 10 bases lying between them.

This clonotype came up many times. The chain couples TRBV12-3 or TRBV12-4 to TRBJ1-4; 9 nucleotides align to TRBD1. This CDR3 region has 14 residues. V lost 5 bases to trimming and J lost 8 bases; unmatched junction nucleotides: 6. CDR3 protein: CASSPGTGREKLFF. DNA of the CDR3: TGTGCCAGCAGTCCCGGGACAGGGAGAGAAAAACTGTTTTTT.

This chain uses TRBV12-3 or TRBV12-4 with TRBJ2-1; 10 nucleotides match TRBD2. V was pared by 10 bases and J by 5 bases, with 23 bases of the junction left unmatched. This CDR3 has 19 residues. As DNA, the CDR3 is TGTGCCATCTGTTTCAGAAGAGGCTTAGCGGGAGGAGATAACAATGAGCAGTTCTTC. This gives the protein CAICFRRGLAGGDNNEQFF.

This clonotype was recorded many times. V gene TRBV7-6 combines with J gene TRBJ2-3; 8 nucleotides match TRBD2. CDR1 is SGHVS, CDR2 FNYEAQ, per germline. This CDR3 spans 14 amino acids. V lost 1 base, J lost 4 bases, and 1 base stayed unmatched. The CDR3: CASSLDGGADTQYF. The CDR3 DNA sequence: TGTGCCAGCAGCTTAGACGGGGGGGCAGATACGCAGTATTTT. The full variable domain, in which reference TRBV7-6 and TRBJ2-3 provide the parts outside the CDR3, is GAGVSQSPRYKVTKRGQDVALRCDPISGHVSLYWYRQALGQGPEFLTYFNYEAQQDKSGLPNDRFSAERPEGSISTLTIQRTEQRDSAMYRCASSLDGGADTQYFGPGTRLTVL.

The CDR3 loop reads CASWSGQAYNEQFF. DNA of the CDR3: TGTGCCAGCTGGAGCGGACAAGCCTACAATGAGCAGTTCTTC. The chain carries TRBV3-1 and TRBJ2-1; D may be TRBD1 or TRBD2 (5 bases each). V was shortened by 8 bases and J by 2 bases, with 13 bases between the two germline ends. The CDR3 has 14 residues. Germline V gene sequence: CDR1 LGHDT, CDR2 YNNKEL (reference sequence).

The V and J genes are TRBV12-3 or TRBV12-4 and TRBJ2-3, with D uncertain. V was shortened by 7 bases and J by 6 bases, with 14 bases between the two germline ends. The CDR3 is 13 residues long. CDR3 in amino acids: CASTLRFGDTQYF. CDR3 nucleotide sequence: TGTGCCAGCACCCTGAGGTTCGGGGATACGCAGTATTTT.

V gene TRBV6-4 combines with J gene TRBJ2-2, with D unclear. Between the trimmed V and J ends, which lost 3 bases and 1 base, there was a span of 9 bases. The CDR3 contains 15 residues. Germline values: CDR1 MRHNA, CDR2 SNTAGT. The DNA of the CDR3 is TGTGCCAGCAGTGAGTCTAGTGGGAACACCGGGGAGCTGTTTTTT. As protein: CASSESSGNTGELFF.

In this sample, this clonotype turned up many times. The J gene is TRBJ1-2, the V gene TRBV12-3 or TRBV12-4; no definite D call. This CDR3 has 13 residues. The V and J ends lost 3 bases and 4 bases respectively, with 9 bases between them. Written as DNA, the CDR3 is TGTGCCAGCAGTTTTGCAGGCGGCTATGGCTACACCTTC. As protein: CASSFAGGYGYTF.

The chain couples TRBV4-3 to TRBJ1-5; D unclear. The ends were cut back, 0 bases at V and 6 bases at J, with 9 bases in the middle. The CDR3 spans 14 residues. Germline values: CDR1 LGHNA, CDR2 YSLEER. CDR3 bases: TGCGCCAGCAGCCAAGATGAGGGAGGTCAGCCCCAGCATTTT. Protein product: CASSQDEGGQPQHF.

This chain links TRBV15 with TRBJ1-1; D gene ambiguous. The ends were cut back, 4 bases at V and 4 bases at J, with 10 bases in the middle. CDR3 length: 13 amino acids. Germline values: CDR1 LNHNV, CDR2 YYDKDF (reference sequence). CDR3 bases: TGTGCCACCAGCACGGACGCGGGCACTGAAGCTTTCTTT. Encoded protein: CATSTDAGTEAFF.

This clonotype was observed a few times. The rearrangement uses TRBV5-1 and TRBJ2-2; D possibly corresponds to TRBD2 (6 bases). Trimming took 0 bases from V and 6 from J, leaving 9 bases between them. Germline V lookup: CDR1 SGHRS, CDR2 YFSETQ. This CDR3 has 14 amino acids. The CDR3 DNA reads TGCGCCAGCAGCTTGGTGGAGGGACCCGGGGAGCTGTTTTTT. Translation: CASSLVEGPGELFF.

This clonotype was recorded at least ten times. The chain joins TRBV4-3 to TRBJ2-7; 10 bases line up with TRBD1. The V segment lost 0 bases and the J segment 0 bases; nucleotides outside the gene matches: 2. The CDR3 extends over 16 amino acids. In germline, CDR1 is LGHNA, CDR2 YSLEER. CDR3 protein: CASSQERQGASYEQYF. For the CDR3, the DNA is TGCGCCAGCAGCCAAGAAAGACAGGGGGCCTCCTACGAGCAGTACTTC.

CDR3 sequence reads: CSAWTGTNTGELFF. CDR3 sequence (DNA): TGCAGTGCTTGGACAGGGACGAACACCGGGGAGCTGTTTTTT. The gene calls are TRBV20-1 and TRBJ2-2; TRBD1 matches at 8 bases. The CDR3 consists of 14 residues. The germline V gene encodes CDR1 DFQATT and CDR2 SNEGSKA (reference sequence). J lost 0 bases, V lost 5 bases, and 2 bases had no gene match.

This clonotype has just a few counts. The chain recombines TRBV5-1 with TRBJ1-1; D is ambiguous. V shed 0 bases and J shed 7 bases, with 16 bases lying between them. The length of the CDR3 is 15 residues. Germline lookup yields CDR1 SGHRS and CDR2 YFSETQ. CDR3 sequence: CASSLAELGIFEAFF. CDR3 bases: TGCGCCAGCAGCTTGGCCGAACTCGGTATTTTTGAAGCTTTCTTT.

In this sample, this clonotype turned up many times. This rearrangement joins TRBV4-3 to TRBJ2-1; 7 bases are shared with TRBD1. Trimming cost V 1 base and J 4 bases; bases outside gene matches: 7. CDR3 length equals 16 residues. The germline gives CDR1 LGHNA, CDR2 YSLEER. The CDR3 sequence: CASSQGAGGEYNEQFF. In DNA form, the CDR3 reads TGCGCCAGCAGCCAAGGGGCAGGGGGTGAGTACAATGAGCAGTTCTTC.

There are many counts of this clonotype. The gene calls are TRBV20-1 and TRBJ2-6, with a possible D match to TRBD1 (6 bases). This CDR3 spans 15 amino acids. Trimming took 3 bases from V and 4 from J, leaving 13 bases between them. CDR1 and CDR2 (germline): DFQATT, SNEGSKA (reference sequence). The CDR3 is CSARRGGIGANVLTF. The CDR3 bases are TGCAGTGCTAGGCGAGGGGGAATCGGGGCCAACGTCCTGACTTTC.

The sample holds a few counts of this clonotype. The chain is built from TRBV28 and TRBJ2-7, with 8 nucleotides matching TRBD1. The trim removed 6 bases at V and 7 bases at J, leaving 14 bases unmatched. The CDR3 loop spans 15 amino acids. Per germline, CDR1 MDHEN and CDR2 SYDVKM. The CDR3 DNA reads TGTGCCAGCAGACCGCCGACAGGGGAGTTTGGGGAGCAGTACTTC. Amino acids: CASRPPTGEFGEQYF. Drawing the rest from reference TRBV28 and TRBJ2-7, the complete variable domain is DVKVTQSSRYLVKRTGEKVFLECVQDMDHENMFWYRQDPGLGLRLIYFSYDVKMKEKGDIPEGYSVSREKKERFSLILESASTNQTSMYLCASRPPTGEFGEQYFGPGTRLTVT.

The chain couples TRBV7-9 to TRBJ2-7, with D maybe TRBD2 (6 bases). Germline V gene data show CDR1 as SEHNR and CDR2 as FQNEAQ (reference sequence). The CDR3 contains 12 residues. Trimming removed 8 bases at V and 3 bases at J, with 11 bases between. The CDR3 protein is CASQRGGYEQYF. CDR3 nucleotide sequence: TGTGCCAGCCAAAGGGGAGGCTACGAGCAGTACTTC. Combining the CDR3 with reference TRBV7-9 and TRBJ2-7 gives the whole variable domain DTGVSQNPRHKITKRGQNVTFRCDPISEHNRLYWYRQTLGQGPEFLTYFQNEAQLEKSRLLSDRFSAERPKGSFSTLEIQRTEQGDSAMYLCASQRGGYEQYFGPGTRLTVT.

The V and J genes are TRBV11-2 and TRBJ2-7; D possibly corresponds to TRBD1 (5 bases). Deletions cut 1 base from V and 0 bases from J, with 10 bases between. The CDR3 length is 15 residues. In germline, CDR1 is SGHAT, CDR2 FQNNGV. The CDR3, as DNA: TGTGCCAGCAGCTTAGGAGACAGTCCCTCCTACGAGCAGTACTTC. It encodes CASSLGDSPSYEQYF.

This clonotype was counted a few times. CDR3 residues: CASSPDSGYNQPQHF. The CDR3 region has the DNA TGCGCCAGCAGCCCAGATTCAGGGTACAATCAGCCCCAGCATTTT. The J gene is TRBJ1-5, the V gene TRBV4-3, with D possibly TRBD1 on 5 matching bases. The CDR3 runs to 15 residues. Trimming cost V 4 bases and J 3 bases, with 13 bases left between them. The germline gives CDR1 LGHNA, CDR2 YSLEER.

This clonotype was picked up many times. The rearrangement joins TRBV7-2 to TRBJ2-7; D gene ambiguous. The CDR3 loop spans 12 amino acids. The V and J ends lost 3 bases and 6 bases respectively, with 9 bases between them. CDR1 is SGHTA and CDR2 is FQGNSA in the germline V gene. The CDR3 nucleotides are TGTGCCAGCAGCTTCAAAAGAGGCGAGCAGTACTTC. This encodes CASSFKRGEQYF.

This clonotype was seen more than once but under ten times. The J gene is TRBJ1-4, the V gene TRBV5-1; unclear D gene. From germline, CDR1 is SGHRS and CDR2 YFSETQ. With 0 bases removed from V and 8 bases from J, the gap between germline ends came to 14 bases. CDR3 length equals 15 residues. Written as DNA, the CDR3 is TGCGCCAGCAGCTTGGGGGGAGGACCAACCGAAAAACTGTTTTTT. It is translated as CASSLGGGPTEKLFF.

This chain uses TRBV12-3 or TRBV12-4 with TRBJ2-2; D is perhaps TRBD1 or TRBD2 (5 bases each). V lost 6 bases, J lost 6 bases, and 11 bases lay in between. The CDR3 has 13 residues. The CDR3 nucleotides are TGTGCCAGCAGCCCAGGGACGGCCGGGGAGCTGTTTTTT. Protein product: CASSPGTAGELFF.

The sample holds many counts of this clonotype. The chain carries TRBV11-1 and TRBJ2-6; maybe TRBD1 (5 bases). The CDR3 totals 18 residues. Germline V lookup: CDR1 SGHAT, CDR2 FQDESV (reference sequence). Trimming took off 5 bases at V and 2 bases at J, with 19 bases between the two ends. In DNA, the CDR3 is TGTGCCAGCAGCACAGGTAAACGGCAGCTTGCTGGGGCCAACGTCCTGACTTTC. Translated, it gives CASSTGKRQLAGANVLTF.

This CDR3 is CSVALGAGNNQPQHF. CDR3 coding DNA: TGCAGCGTTGCCCTGGGGGCAGGGAACAATCAGCCCCAGCATTTT. The gene calls are TRBV29-1 and TRBJ1-5; D may be TRBD1 (6 bases). Trimming pared 4 bases from V and 3 bases from J, leaving 16 bases between. The CDR3 is 15 amino acids. CDR1 and CDR2 from the germline V gene are SQVTM and ANQGSEA. The whole variable domain, remainder taken from reference TRBV29-1 and TRBJ1-5, is SAVISQKPSRDICQRGTSLTIQCQVDSQVTMMFWYRQQPGQSLTLIATANQGSEATYESGFVIDKFPISRPNLTFSTLTVSNMSPEDSSIYLCSVALGAGNNQPQHFGDGTRLSIL.

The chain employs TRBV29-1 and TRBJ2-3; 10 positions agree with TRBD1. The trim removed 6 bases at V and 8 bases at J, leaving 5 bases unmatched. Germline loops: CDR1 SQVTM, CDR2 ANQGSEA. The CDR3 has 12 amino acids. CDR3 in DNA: TGCAGCGTGTGGACAGGGGGAGCTACGCAGTATTTT. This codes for CSVWTGGATQYF.

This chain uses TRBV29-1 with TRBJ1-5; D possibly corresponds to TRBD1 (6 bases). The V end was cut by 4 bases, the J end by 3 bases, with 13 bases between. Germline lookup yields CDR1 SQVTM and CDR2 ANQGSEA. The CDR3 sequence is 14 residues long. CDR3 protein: CSVASGAINQPQHF. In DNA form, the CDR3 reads TGCAGCGTTGCGTCGGGGGCGATCAATCAGCCCCAGCATTTT.

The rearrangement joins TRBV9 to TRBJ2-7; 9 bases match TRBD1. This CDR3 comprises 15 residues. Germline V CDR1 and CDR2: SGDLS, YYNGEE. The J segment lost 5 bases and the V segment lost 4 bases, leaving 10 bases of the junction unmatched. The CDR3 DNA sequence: TGTGCCAGCAGCATCGGGACAGGGTCGTTCAACGAGCAGTACTTC. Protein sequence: CASSIGTGSFNEQYF.

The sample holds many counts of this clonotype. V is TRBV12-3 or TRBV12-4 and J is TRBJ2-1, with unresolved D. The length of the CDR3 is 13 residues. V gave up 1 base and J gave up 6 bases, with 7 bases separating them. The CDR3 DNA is TGTGCCAGCAGTTTAGTAGTGCGCAATGAGCAGTTCTTC. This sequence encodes CASSLVVRNEQFF.